This TCR beta chain is drawn from a study of beta chain features in type 1 diabetes listed by TCRdb under 2018. A note on the overall study: Mean age, gender distribution, total cell number and subset yield did not differ between patients and healthy donors. A total of approximately 110,000,000 sorted cells were examined across all samples, and a strong correlation was observed between cell number per subset and RNA yield. In the study, recently diagnosed type 1 diabetes patients and matched healthy donors were compared on the TCRB repertoires of their sorted circulating CD4+ T cell subsets. Naive and central memory subsets were obtained from all 30 or so donors, but regulatory and stem cell-like memory subsets were isolated from only 8 patients and roughly eight healthy donors.

Of note for this clone: The antigen it binds to is not known. The input lacks base qualities; no much larger clone sits a single base away.

Broader findings and caveats from the paper: Patients with type 1 diabetes made fewer insertions and deleted more nucleotides at VDJ recombination sites, implying thymic rearrangement abnormalities. Because the HLA sub-analyses included only small numbers of individuals, any influence of HLA type on TCRB rearrangement was left unresolved. A moderate but significant shortening of TCRB CDR3 length was observed in type 1 diabetes patients in all four CD4+ subsets. Sequencing cDNA rather than genomic DNA could over-represent highly expressing activated cells, although activation and CD3 levels did not differ between groups. PCR might favor shorter templates, but patient and control samples were amplified and corrected together, so any skew would affect both groups equally. Naive, central memory and regulatory TCRB repertoires appeared more similar among patients than among healthy donors.

The High Capacity cDNA Reverse Transcription Kit was used to reverse transcribe all of the isolated RNA, meaning that expressed TCRB transcripts were what got sequenced. Naive, central memory and regulatory T cell samples underwent deep immunoSEQ sequencing, averaging around 4 million total reads per sample. Sorted cells were lysed in RLT buffer, and RNA was extracted using DNase-treated RNeasy Micro or Mini kits according to cell number. To prevent cross-contamination, every cell subset was processed on its own, while patient and healthy donor samples were processed together. The immunoSEQ multiplex PCR was used to amplify TCRB sequences from cDNA, yielding 87-bp fragments that span the CDR3 region. Amplicons were sequenced on the Illumina HiSeq platform. In the paper's pipeline: PCR bias was computationally corrected using synthetic template baselines, reads within Hamming distance 2 were collapsed, and singletons that could not be merged were discarded. Reads were aligned against IMGT so that V, D and J genes, CDR3 length and insertions or deletions at six rearrangement sites could be assigned. Within each subset, clonotype counts were normalized to the number of sorted cells before true diversity and Gini coefficients were calculated with the tcR R package. The overlap coefficient, calculated on TCRB nucleotide sequences, was used to quantify repertoire sharing. TCRdb's version of the immuneACCESS table is confined to in-frame rearrangements and falls short of the full clone set. An unresolved V gene accounts for under half of the shortfall where checked; the remainder is of unknown origin. Clonal size and the V and J genes are those of that table, whereas D and trimming came from the DNA. A total of about 44,000 clones appear in this sample, around 52% of them only once. Approximately 2% of the sample lies in the top ten.

V is clipped by 5 bases and J by 4 bases, and the sequence between their germline boundaries is 9 bases long. CDR1 and CDR2, looked up from the germline V gene, are SNHLY and FYNNEI. Taken from cysteine to phenylalanine, the CDR3 has 13 residues. The only DNA kept is the CDR3, 39 bases in frame from the first base. From each donor, a single peripheral blood sample of around 120 mL on average was drawn into heparinised tubes. A BD FACSAria II and a panel including CD45RO, CCR7, CD25, CD127, CD95 and CD27 were used to sort naive, central memory, regulatory and stem cell-like memory CD4+ T cells. Purity was above 95% for every sorted population. PBMCs were isolated immediately by Lymphoprep density gradient centrifugation and stained directly without culture. So that batch effects would be minimized, each experiment stained and sorted samples in pairs, pairing one healthy donor with one patient.

This TCR came from a woman between 18 and 30 years old in good health. The rearranged segments are TRBV2 and TRBJ1-3; the D gene is not confidently resolved. Source material: Tregs from blood. In light of the paper, this sample's cell subset or site label describes: regulatory CD4+ T cells. The CDR3 has the sequence CASSPAGGNTIYF. The bases are TGTGCCAGCAGTCCCGCGGGGGGAAACACCATATATTTT. Outside the CDR3, residues come from the reference TRBV2 and TRBJ1-3 proteins, so the full variable domain is: EPEVTQTPSHQVTQMGQEVILRCVPISNHLYFYWYRQILGQKVEFLVSFYNNEISEKSEIFDDQFSVERPDGSNFTLKIRSTKLEDSAMYFCASSPAGGNTIYFGEGSWLTVV.